This record covers a single T cell receptor (beta chain). Its target is unknown. This CDR3 region has 16 residues. Trimming pared 0 bases from V and 1 base from J, leaving 10 bases between. Per germline, CDR1 SGDLS and CDR2 YYNGEE. These data come from a study of beta chain features in type 1 diabetes. Study-wide background: Across all samples, fewer than 120,000,000 sorted cells were examined. Findings of the study overall: Insertions at VDJ junctions were less frequent in type 1 diabetes patients. These patients also deleted more nucleotides at the same junctions. Moderately but significantly shorter TCRB CDR3s were found in Type 1 diabetes patients in all four CD4+ subsets.

Expressed TCRB transcripts got sequenced, as all isolated RNA was reverse transcribed. TCRdb's table, derived via immunoSEQ multiplex PCR, lists solely in-frame clones and lacks some. The sample carries about 900,000 clones, roughly a sixth recorded once. Sequences were obtained from naive CD4+ T cells from blood. J is TRBJ2-2 and V is TRBV9, with a possible D match to TRBD1 (5 bases). The source is a woman aged 18 to 35 in good health. The CDR3 coding sequence is TGTGCCAGCAGCGTAGTAGGGGTGGGGAACACCGGGGAGCTGTTTTTT. This encodes CASSVVGVGNTGELFF.